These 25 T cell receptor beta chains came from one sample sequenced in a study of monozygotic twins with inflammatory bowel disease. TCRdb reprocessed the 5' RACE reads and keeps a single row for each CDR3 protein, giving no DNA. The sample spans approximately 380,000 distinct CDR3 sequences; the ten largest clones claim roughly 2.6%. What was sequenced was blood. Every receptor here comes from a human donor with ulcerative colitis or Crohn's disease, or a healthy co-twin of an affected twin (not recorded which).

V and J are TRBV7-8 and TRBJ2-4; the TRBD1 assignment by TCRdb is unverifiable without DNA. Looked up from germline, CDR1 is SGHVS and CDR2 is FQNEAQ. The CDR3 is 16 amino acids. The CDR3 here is CASSNQGMMAKNIQYF.

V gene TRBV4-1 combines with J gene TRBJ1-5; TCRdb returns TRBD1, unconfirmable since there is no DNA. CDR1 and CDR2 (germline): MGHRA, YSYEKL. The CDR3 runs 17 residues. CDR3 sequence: CASSQDPWTGDRQPQHF.

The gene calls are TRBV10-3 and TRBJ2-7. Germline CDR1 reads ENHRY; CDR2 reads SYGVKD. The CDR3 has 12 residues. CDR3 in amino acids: CAIRTTVYEQYF.

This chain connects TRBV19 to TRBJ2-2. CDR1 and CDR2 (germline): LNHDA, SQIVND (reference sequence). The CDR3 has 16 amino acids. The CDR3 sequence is CASSPNTKPNTGELFF. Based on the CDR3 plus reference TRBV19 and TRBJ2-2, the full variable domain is DGGITQSPKYLFRKEGQNVTLSCEQNLNHDAMYWYRQDPGQGLRLIYYSQIVNDFQKGDIAEGYSVSREKKESFPLTVTSAQKNPTAFYLCASSPNTKPNTGELFFGEGSRLTVL.

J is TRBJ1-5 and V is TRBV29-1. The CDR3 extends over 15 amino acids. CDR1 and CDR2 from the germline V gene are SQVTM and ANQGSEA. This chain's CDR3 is CSVALVGGSNQPQHF.

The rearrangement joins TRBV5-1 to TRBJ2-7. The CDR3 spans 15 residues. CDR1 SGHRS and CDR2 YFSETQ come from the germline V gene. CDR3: CASRPTASSSYEQYF.

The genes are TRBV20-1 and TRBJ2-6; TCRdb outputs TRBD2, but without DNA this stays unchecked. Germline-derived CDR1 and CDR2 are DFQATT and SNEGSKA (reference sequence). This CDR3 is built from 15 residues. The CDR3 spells CSAQTSDWGANVLTF.

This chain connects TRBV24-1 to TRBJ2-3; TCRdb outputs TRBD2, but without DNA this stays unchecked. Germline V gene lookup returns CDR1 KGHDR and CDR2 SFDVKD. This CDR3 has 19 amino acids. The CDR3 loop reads CATSDPRGRGPSITDTQYF.

CDR3 region: CASTRDSGNQPQHF. The chain uses TRBV7-2 and TRBJ1-5; TCRdb lists TRBD1, though no DNA is available to test this call. The germline V gene has CDR1 SGHTA and CDR2 FQGNSA. This CDR3 has 14 amino acids.

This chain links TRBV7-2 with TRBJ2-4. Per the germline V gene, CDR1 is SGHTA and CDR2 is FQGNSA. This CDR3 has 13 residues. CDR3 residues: CASSLRLRDIQYF.

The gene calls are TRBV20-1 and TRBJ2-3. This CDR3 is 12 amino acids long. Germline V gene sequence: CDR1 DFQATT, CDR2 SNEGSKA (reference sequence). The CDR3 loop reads CSAKGNTDTQYF.

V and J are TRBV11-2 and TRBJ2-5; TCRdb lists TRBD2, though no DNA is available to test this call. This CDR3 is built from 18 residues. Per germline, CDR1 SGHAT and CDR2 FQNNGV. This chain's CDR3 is CASSLLGRASGGQETQYF.

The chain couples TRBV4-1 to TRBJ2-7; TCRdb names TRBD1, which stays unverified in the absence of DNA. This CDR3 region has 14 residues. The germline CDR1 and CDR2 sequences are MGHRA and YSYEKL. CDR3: CASSRDRGHFEQYF.

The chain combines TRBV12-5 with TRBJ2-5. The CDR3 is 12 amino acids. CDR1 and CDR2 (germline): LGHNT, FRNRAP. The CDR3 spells CASGLVPETQYF.

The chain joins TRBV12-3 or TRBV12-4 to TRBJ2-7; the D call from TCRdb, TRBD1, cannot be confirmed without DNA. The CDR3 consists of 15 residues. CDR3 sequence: CASTTSVGQHYEQYF.

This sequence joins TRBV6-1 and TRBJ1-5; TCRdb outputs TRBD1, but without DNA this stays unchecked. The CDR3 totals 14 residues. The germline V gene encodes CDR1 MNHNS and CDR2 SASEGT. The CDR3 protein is CASSRTGEDQPQHF.

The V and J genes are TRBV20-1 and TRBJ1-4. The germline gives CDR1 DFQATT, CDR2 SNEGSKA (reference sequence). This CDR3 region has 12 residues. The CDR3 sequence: CSATLGEEKLFF.

The CDR3 here is CASSQDQGVGELFF. V usage is TRBV4-1 and J usage is TRBJ2-2; TCRdb outputs TRBD1, but without DNA this stays unchecked. Germline V gene data show CDR1 as MGHRA and CDR2 as YSYEKL. This CDR3 has 14 amino acids.

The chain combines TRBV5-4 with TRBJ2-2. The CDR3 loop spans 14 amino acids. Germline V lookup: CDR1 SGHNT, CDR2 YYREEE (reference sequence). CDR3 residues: CASSLNWDTGELFF.

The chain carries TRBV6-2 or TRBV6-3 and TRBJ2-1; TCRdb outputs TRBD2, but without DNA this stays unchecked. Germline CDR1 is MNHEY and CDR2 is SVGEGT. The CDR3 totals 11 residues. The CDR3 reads CASSYPGLQFF.

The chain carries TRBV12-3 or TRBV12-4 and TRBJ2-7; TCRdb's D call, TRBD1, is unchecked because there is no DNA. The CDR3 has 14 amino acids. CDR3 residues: CASINTGESYEQYF.

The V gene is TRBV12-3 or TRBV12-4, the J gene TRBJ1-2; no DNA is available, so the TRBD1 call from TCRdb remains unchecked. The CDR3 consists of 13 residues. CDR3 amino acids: CASSLARVRGYTF.

The CDR3 sequence: CSVSRLLPGTGPQAYEQYF. The chain has TRBV29-1 and TRBJ2-7; there is no DNA to check the TCRdb D call of TRBD1. This CDR3 comprises 19 residues. Per the germline V gene, CDR1 is SQVTM and CDR2 is ANQGSEA.

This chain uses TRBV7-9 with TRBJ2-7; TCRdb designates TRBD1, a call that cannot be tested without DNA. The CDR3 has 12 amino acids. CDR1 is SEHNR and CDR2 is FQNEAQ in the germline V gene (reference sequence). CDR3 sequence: CASRGSGREQYF.

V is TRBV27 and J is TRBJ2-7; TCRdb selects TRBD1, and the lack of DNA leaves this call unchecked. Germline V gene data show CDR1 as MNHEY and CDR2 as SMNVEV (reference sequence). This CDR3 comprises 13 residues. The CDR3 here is CASARPGDYEQYF.